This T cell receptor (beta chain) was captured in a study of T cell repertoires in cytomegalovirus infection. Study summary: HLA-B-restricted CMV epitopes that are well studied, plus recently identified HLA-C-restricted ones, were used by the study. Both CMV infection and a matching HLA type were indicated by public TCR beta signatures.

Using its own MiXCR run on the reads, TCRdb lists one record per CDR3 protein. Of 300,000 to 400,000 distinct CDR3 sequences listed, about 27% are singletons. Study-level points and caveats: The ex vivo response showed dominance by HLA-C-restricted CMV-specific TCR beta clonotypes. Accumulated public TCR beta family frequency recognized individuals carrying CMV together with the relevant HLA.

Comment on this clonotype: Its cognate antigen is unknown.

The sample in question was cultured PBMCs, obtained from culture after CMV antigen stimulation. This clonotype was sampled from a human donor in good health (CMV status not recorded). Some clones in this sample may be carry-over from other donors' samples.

In nucleotides, the CDR3 is TGCGCCAGCAGCGAGACTAGCGGGGGTGACCACGAGCAGTACTTC. It codes for CASSETSGGDHEQYF. This chain uses TRBV5-1 with TRBJ2-7; 12 positions agree with TRBD2. This CDR3 comprises 15 residues. J gave up 5 bases and V 4 bases, and 7 bases lay outside the gene matches. Germline V lookup: CDR1 SGHRS, CDR2 YFSETQ.